The T cell receptor (beta chain) under discussion was sequenced for a study of blood T cell repertoires in COVID-19. Study context: Specimens from acute and convalescent COVID-19 originated in the United States, Italy and Spain. T cells, B-cell-depleted T cells, or PBMCs provided the cDNA or gDNA that served as material.

Per the original data handling: Using reference gene primer amplification, nucleated cell counts were estimated. Repertoires were generated with immunoSEQ multiplex PCR, while TCRdb's copy carries only in-frame clones and drops some. Clonal size and the V and J genes are those of that table, whereas D and trimming came from the DNA. The table shows some 78,000 clones, with 87% occurring only once. The sequencing sample was made of peripheral blood. The origin of this receptor is a woman aged 80 or older with active or convalescent COVID-19.

CDR3 DNA sequence: TGTGCCAGCAGGAGGACTAGCGGGAAAGGGCAGTTCTTC. Translation gives CASRRTSGKGQFF. The chain carries TRBV28 and TRBJ2-1; 12 bases match TRBD2. The CDR3 has 13 amino acids. Trimming cost V 6 bases and J 12 bases; bases outside gene matches: 6. CDR1 is MDHEN, CDR2 SYDVKM, per germline.